One and the same sample provided the 16 T cell receptor beta chains below, sequenced in a study of blood T cell repertoires in COVID-19. Repertoires were generated with immunoSEQ multiplex PCR, while TCRdb's copy carries only in-frame clones and drops some. Found here are fewer than 200,000 clones, 82% of them singletons; the top ten hold 7.8%. The specimen was peripheral blood. The source of these receptors is a woman aged 60-70 years with COVID-19, enrolled during active disease.

This chain uses TRBV9 with TRBJ2-2; TRBD1 agrees at 8 bases. The germline V gene encodes CDR1 SGDLS and CDR2 YYNGEE. The CDR3 consists of 18 residues. Unmatched junction bases numbered 14, after V lost 4 bases and J lost 3 bases. The DNA of the CDR3 is TGTGCCAGCAGCCCTCGGGGGCAGGGGGCGATCGACACCGGGGAGCTGTTTTTT. This translates into CASSPRGQGAIDTGELFF.

A single count supports this clone. The gene calls are TRBV7-2 and TRBJ2-7; 8 nucleotides match TRBD2. CDR3 length: 14 residues. The germline CDR1 and CDR2 sequences are SGHTA and FQGNSA. The trim removed 5 bases at V and 0 bases at J, leaving 3 bases unmatched. The DNA of the CDR3 is TGTGCCAGCAGCCCGACTAGCGCCTCCTACGAGCAGTACTTC. It codes for CASSPTSASYEQYF.

The rearrangement uses TRBV5-8 and TRBJ1-5, with 7 bases matching TRBD1. CDR1 SGHTS and CDR2 YDEGEE come from the germline V gene. CDR3 size: 16 residues. V was pared by 5 bases and J by 6 bases, with 14 bases of the junction left unmatched. The CDR3 region has the DNA TGTGCCAGCAGAGATTTGGCAGGGGGATTTGGTCAGCCCCAGCATTTT. It codes for CASRDLAGGFGQPQHF.

The chain employs TRBV28 and TRBJ1-6; D is unresolved. Between the trimmed V and J ends, which lost 7 bases and 3 bases, there was a span of 7 bases. Germline-derived CDR1 and CDR2 are MDHEN and SYDVKM. The CDR3 length is 13 residues. Here the CDR3 reads CASKEVYNSPLHF. The CDR3, as DNA: TGTGCCAGCAAGGAGGTCTATAATTCACCCCTCCACTTT.

This chain connects TRBV11-2 to TRBJ2-3; 8 bases are shared with TRBD2. This CDR3 is 15 amino acids long. Germline trimming cut 3 bases from V and 4 bases from J; bases unmatched to any gene: 6. Germline CDR1 and CDR2: SGHAT and FQNNGV. The DNA for the CDR3 is TGTGCCAGCAGCTTCGGGAGGGCGGGGCCAGATACGCAGTATTTT. It translates to CASSFGRAGPDTQYF.

The chain joins TRBV14 to TRBJ2-5; TRBD2 might be the D (6 bases). The CDR3 loop spans 15 amino acids. The germline V and J ends were trimmed by 3 bases and 0 bases, with 11 bases remaining between them. CDR1 and CDR2 (germline): SGHDN, FVKESK. This chain's CDR3 is CASSQLSGNQETQYF. CDR3 coding DNA: TGTGCCAGCAGCCAGCTTAGCGGAAACCAAGAGACCCAGTACTTC.

This clone was counted between two and nine times. This sequence joins TRBV9 and TRBJ2-3, with a tentative D call TRBD1 (6 bases). This CDR3 spans 16 amino acids. Trimming pared 4 bases from V and 2 bases from J, leaving 17 bases between. In germline, CDR1 is SGDLS, CDR2 YYNGEE. The CDR3 is CASSPRGTSDTDTQYF. As DNA, the CDR3 is TGTGCCAGCAGCCCCAGGGGAACTAGTGACACAGATACGCAGTATTTT.

V gene TRBV19 combines with J gene TRBJ2-5; a weak D match, TRBD1 (6 bases). The V end lost 1 base, the J end lost 1 base, and 7 bases lay between the germline ends. Germline V gene sequence: CDR1 LNHDA, CDR2 SQIVND (reference sequence). The CDR3 runs to 14 residues. The CDR3: CASSIGRGQETQYF. As DNA, the CDR3 is TGTGCCAGTAGTATAGGCAGGGGCCAAGAGACCCAGTACTTC.

V and J are TRBV6-5 and TRBJ1-5, with TRBD1 identical over 8 bases. This CDR3 has 14 residues. Germline trimming cut 4 bases from V and 4 bases from J; bases unmatched to any gene: 3. From germline, CDR1 is MNHEY and CDR2 SVGAGI. CDR3 region: CASSSTGVNQPQHF. CDR3 in DNA: TGTGCCAGCAGTTCGACAGGGGTAAATCAGCCCCAGCATTTT.

This chain joins TRBV15 and TRBJ2-2; 8 bases line up with TRBD1. Germline lookup yields CDR1 LNHNV and CDR2 YYDKDF (reference sequence). The CDR3 length is 15 residues. V gave up 3 bases and J gave up 3 bases; unmatched junction bases: 3. The CDR3 region has the DNA TGTGCCACCAGCAGGACAGGGGCGGACACCGGGGAGCTGTTTTTT. It specifies CATSRTGADTGELFF.

This clone was counted between two and nine times. V is TRBV2 and J is TRBJ2-5, with D perhaps TRBD2 (6 bases). Germline V gene data show CDR1 as SNHLY and CDR2 as FYNNEI. The CDR3 extends over 14 amino acids. V was cut by 4 bases and J by 5 bases, with 14 bases left in between. CDR3 amino acids: CASSGGLRSETQYF. The CDR3 DNA reads as TGTGCCAGCAGTGGGGGACTCAGGTCGGAGACCCAGTACTTC.

The chain uses TRBV5-1 and TRBJ1-1; D call uncertain. With 0 bases removed from V and 1 base from J, the gap between germline ends came to 7 bases. The CDR3 covers 14 residues. CDR1 SGHRS and CDR2 YFSETQ come from the germline V gene. The CDR3 loop is CASSLAEWNTEAFF. As DNA, the CDR3 is TGCGCCAGCAGCTTGGCCGAGTGGAACACTGAAGCTTTCTTT.

J is TRBJ2-1 and V is TRBV6-2 or TRBV6-3; the match to TRBD1 covers 11 bases. This CDR3 has 16 residues. The V gene's germline CDR1 is MNHEY and CDR2 SVGEGT. V trimming: 5 bases; J trimming: 6 bases; junction bases outside the gene matches: 9. CDR3 sequence (DNA): TGTGCCAGCAGTGACGCCGGGACAGGGGGGATCAATGAGCAGTTCTTC. Amino acids: CASSDAGTGGINEQFF.

This chain uses TRBV2 with TRBJ2-5, with D tentatively TRBD1 (6 bases). CDR1 SNHLY and CDR2 FYNNEI come from the germline V gene. Trimming removed 2 bases at V and 3 bases at J, with 7 bases between. The CDR3 covers 13 residues. CDR3 bases: TGTGCCAGCAGTGAACGGACAGAAGAGACCCAGTACTTC. Its protein product is CASSERTEETQYF.

This clone was detected once. The chain uses TRBV19 and TRBJ1-5, with a weak D call TRBD1 (5 bases). CDR1 and CDR2 (germline): LNHDA, SQIVND (reference sequence). CDR3 length: 13 amino acids. Trimming removed 4 bases from V and 4 bases from J, with 8 bases in between. The CDR3 bases are TGTGCCAGTAGTACCGGGGGTAATCAGCCCCAGCATTTT. Amino acid sequence: CASSTGGNQPQHF. Variable domain in full (rest from reference TRBV19 and TRBJ1-5): DGGITQSPKYLFRKEGQNVTLSCEQNLNHDAMYWYRQDPGQGLRLIYYSQIVNDFQKGDIAEGYSVSREKKESFPLTVTSAQKNPTAFYLCASSTGGNQPQHFGDGTRLSIL.

V and J are TRBV30 and TRBJ2-5, with 7 bases identical to TRBD2. V was clipped by 5 bases and J by 7 bases; unmatched bases: 7. The CDR3 sequence is 12 residues long. Germline V gene data show CDR1 as GTSNPN and CDR2 as SVGIG (reference sequence). The CDR3 DNA follows: TGTGCCTGGGCGGGGGTGCGACGGACCCAGTACTTC. It yields the protein CAWAGVRRTQYF. Combining the CDR3 with reference TRBV30 and TRBJ2-5 gives the whole variable domain SQTIHQWPATLVQPVGSPLSLECTVEGTSNPNLYWYRQAAGRGLQLLFYSVGIGQISSEVPQNLSASRPQDRQFILSSKKLLLSDSGFYLCAWAGVRRTQYFGPGTRLLVL.